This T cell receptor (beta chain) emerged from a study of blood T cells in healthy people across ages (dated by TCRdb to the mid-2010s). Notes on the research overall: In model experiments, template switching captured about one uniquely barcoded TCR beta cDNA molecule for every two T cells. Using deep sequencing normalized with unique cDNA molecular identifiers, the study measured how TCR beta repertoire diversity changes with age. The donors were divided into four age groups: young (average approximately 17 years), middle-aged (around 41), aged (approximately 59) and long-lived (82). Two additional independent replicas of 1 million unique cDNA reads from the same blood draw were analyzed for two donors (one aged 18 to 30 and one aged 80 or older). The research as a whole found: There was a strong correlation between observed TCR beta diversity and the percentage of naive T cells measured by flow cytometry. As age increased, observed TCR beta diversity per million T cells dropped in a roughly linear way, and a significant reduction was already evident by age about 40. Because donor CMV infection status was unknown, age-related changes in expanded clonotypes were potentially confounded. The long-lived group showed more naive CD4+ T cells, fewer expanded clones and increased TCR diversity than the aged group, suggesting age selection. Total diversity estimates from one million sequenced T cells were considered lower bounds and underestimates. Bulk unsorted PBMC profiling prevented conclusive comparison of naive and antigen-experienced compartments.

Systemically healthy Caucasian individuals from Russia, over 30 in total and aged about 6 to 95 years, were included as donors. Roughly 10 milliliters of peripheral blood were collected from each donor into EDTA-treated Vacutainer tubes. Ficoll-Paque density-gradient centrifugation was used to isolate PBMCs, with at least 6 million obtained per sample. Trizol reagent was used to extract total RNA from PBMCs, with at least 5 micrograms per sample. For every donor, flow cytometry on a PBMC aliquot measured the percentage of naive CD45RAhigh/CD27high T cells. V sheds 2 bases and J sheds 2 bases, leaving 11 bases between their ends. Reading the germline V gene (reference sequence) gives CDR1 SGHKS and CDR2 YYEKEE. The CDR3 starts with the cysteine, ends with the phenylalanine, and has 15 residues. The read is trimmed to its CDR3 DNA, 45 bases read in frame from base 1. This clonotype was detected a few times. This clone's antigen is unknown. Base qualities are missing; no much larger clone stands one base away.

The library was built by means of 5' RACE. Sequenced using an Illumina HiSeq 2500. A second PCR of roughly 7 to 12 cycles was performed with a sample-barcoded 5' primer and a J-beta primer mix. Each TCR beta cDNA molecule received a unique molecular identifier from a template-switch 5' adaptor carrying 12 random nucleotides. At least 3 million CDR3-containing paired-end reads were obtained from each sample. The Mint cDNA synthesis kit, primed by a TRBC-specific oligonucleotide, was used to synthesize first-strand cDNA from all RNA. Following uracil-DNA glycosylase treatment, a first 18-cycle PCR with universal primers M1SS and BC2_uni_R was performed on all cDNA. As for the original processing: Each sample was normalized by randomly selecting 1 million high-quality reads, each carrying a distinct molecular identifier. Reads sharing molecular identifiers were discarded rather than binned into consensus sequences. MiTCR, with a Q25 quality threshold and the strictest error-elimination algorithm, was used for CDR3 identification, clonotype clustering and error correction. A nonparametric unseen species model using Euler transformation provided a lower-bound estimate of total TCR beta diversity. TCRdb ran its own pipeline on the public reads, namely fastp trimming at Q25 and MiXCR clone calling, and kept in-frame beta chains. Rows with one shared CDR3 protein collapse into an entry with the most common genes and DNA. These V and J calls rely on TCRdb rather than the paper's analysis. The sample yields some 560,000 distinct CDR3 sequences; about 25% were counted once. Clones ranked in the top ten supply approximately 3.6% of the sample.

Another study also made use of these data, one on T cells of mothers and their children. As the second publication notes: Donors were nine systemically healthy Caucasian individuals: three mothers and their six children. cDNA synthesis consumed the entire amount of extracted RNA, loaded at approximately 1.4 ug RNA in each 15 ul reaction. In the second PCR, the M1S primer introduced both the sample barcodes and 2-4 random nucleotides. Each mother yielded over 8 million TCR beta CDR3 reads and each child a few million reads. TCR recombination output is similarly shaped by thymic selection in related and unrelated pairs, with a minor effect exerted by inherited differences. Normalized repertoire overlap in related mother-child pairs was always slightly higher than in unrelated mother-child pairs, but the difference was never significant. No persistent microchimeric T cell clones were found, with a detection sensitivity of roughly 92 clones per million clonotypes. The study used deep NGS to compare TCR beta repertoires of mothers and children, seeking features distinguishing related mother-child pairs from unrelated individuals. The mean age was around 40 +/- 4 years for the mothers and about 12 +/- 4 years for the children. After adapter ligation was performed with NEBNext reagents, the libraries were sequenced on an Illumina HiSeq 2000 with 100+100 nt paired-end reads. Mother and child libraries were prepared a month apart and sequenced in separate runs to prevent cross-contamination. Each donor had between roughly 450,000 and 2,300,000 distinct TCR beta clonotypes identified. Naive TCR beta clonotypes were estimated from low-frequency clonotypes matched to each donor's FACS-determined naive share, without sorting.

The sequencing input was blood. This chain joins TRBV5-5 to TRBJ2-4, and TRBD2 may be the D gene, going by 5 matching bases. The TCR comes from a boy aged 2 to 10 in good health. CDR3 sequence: CASSLGGETKNIQYF. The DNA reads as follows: TGTGCCAGCAGCTTAGGTGGGGAGACCAAAAACATTCAGTACTTC.